This T cell receptor beta chain originates from a study of graft-versus-host responses after intestinal transplantation. Sequenced by immunoSEQ multiplex PCR; TCRdb stores in-frame clones only, minus some. This table has some 69,000 clones, roughly 90% appearing once. The CDR3 is 13 residues long. Germline V gives CDR1 ENHRY, CDR2 SYGVKD. Unmatched junction bases numbered 1, after V lost 6 bases and J lost 6 bases. The chain couples TRBV10-3 to TRBJ1-4; 10 bases fit TRBD1. The sample in question was bone marrow, obtained 734 days after intestinal transplantation. The source of this sequence is a human patient who received an intestinal transplant, so some T cells may come from the graft donor. The CDR3 coding sequence is TGTGCCATCAGAGGGACAGGGGATGAAAAACTGTTTTTT. It translates to CAIRGTGDEKLFF.